The 32 T cell receptor beta chains given below trace back to one sample, sequenced in a study of metastatic and nonmetastatic thyroid tumors. TCRdb redid the clone calls on the PCR reads using MiXCR. The data contain approximately 20,000 clones, about 14% of them singletons. There were no patients who had received any treatment before thyroid surgery. Sequenced input: tumor tissue. These receptors were taken from a female donor with papillary thyroid cancer or a benign thyroid nodule (not recorded which). Some clones in this sample may be carry-over from other donors' samples.

This clone showed up many times. V usage is TRBV19 and J usage is TRBJ2-5; no clear D gene. The ends were cut back, 6 bases at V and 5 bases at J, with 19 bases in the middle. The CDR3 totals 15 residues. Per germline, CDR1 LNHDA and CDR2 SQIVND (reference sequence). CDR3: CASRASAQTRETQYF. DNA for the CDR3: TGTGCCAGTAGAGCGTCAGCCCAAACAAGGGAGACCCAGTACTTC. Looking up the rest from reference TRBV19 and TRBJ2-5 gives the full variable domain: DGGITQSPKYLFRKEGQNVTLSCEQNLNHDAMYWYRQDPGQGLRLIYYSQIVNDFQKGDIAEGYSVSREKKESFPLTVTSAQKNPTAFYLCASRASAQTRETQYFGPGTRLLVL.

Ten or more counts support this clone. The chain uses TRBV7-6 and TRBJ1-1; no firm D call. V dropped 6 bases and J dropped 0 bases, with 5 bases sitting between them. The germline gives CDR1 SGHVS, CDR2 FNYEAQ. The CDR3 consists of 12 residues. CDR3 loop: CASRGMNTEAFF. The DNA of the CDR3 is TGTGCCAGCAGGGGTATGAACACTGAAGCTTTCTTT.

Many counts were recorded for this clone. With a much larger clone just one base away, this may be a read error. The chain has TRBV5-1 and TRBJ2-5, with 10 bases fitting TRBD2. The CDR3 is 17 amino acids. The trim removed 4 bases at V and 3 bases at J, leaving 12 bases unmatched. Germline V lookup: CDR1 SGHRS, CDR2 YFSETQ. Here the CDR3 reads CASSPGRAGGREETQYF. The CDR3 DNA follows: TGCGCCAGCAGCCCGGGACGAGCGGGGGGGCGAGAAGAGACCCAGTACTTC.

This clone was seen ten or more times. CDR3 sequence (DNA): TGTGCCAGCAGCCGAGGGCGGACCTATGGCTACACCTTC. Amino acids: CASSRGRTYGYTF. The rearrangement uses TRBV9 and TRBJ1-2; D uncertain. This CDR3 has 13 amino acids. V was cut by 4 bases and J by 4 bases, with 11 bases left in between. Germline CDR1 and CDR2: SGDLS and YYNGEE.

This clone was picked up many times. Other DNA variants within this sample encode the same CDR3. The chain is built from TRBV3-1 and TRBJ2-7; 11 positions agree with TRBD2. V shed 2 bases, J shed 4 bases, and the junction held 1 base outside the gene matches. Germline lookup yields CDR1 LGHDT and CDR2 YNNKEL (reference sequence). The CDR3 totals 14 residues. CDR3 region: CASSQLAGGYEQYF. DNA of the CDR3: TGTGCCAGCAGCCAACTAGCGGGGGGTTACGAGCAGTACTTC.

To note about this clone: Its ends do not fully match the called genes, so a read error is possible. The genes are TRBV3-1 and TRBJ2-7; unclear D gene. In germline, CDR1 is LGHDT, CDR2 YNNKEL (reference sequence). CDR3 length: 14 amino acids. CDR3 sequence reads: CASSQVWFALEQYF. The CDR3 DNA sequence: TGTGCCAGCAGCCAAGTGTGGTTCGCACTCGAGCAATACTTC.

This clone was observed at least ten times. V gene TRBV6-7 combines with J gene TRBJ1-2, with TRBD1 matching over 8 bases. TRBV6-7 carries the ORF label, with uncertain function. V trimming: 7 bases; J trimming: 5 bases; junction bases outside the gene matches: 6. CDR3 size: 13 residues. The CDR3 DNA follows: TGTGCCAGCACTCAGGGGGCGGGATATGGCTACACCTTC. Encoded protein: CASTQGAGYGYTF.

The chain links TRBV5-8 to TRBJ1-5; 10 bases line up with TRBD1. Germline CDR1 is SGHTS and CDR2 is YDEGEE. This CDR3 comprises 15 residues. With V trimmed by 7 bases and J by 5 bases, 9 bases remained unmatched. DNA of the CDR3: TGTGCCAGCGAAACGGGACAGGGGCCACATCAGCCCCAGCATTTT. Protein sequence: CASETGQGPHQPQHF.

This clone was counted a few times. V gene TRBV6-4 combines with J gene TRBJ2-3; no clear D gene. The length of the CDR3 is 15 residues. Per the germline V gene, CDR1 is MRHNA and CDR2 is SNTAGT. Trimming stripped 0 bases from V and 2 bases from J, with 9 bases between. The CDR3 coding sequence is TGTGCCAGCAGTGACTCCCAGTGGATCACAGATACGCAGTATTTT. Its protein product is CASSDSQWITDTQYF.

Many counts were recorded for this clone. The gene calls are TRBV30 and TRBJ1-2; maybe TRBD1 (5 bases). CDR1 is GTSNPN, CDR2 SVGIG, per germline (reference sequence). V gave up 4 bases and J gave up 1 base, with 16 bases separating them. The CDR3 sequence is 15 residues long. The CDR3 protein is CAWTSAGGNNYGYTF. CDR3 coding DNA: TGTGCCTGGACCTCCGCGGGGGGAAATAACTATGGCTACACCTTC.

This clone counts as medium-sized. DNA of the CDR3: TGTGCCAGCAGCCCCCCCCCATGGGGGTATGAGCAGTTCTTC. Its translation: CASSPPPWGYEQFF. The chain employs TRBV11-2 and TRBJ2-1, with D possibly called TRBD1 or TRBD2 (5 bases each). With 5 bases removed from V and 8 bases from J, the gap between germline ends came to 16 bases. CDR1 and CDR2 (germline): SGHAT, FQNNGV. The CDR3 totals 14 residues.

The chain couples TRBV5-1 to TRBJ2-1; no clear D. This CDR3 comprises 12 residues. The V gene lost 5 bases and the J gene lost 7 bases, with 10 bases spanning the gap. Germline CDR1 and CDR2: SGHRS and YFSETQ. The CDR3 DNA reads as TGCGCCAGCAGGGTTGGGGTTAATGAGCAGTTCTTC. It is translated as CASRVGVNEQFF.

The table lists this clone with a count of one. The rearrangement uses TRBV7-3 and TRBJ2-1; D might be TRBD1 (6 bases). The CDR3 has 13 residues. The germline V gene encodes CDR1 SGHTA and CDR2 FQGTGA. Trimming stripped 4 bases from V and 10 bases from J, with 14 bases between. CDR3 residues: CASSSSWTAEQFF. The CDR3 DNA reads TGTGCCAGCAGCTCATCCTGGACAGCCGAGCAGTTCTTC.

In its sample, this clone was seen many times. The chain is built from TRBV6-1 and TRBJ2-7; D is undetermined. V dropped 7 bases and J dropped 2 bases, with 15 bases sitting between them. CDR3 length equals 14 residues. Germline assignment: CDR1 MNHNS and CDR2 SASEGT. CDR3 region: CASNDLDRTYEQYF. In DNA, the CDR3 is TGTGCCAGCAACGATTTGGACCGGACCTACGAGCAGTACTTC.

This clone was seen only a few times. The V call is TRBV6-1, the J call TRBJ2-7, with 7 bases lining up with TRBD1. The CDR3 contains 14 residues. The trim removed 5 bases at V and 3 bases at J, leaving 7 bases unmatched. Germline CDR1 MNHNS, CDR2 SASEGT. The CDR3 coding sequence is TGTGCCAGCAGTAACCCGGGACAGTTCTACGAGCAGTACTTC. It specifies CASSNPGQFYEQYF.

This clone was counted many times. The sample holds other DNA sequences that translate to the same CDR3. CDR3 sequence (DNA): TGTGCCAGTAGCCCGGGGATTCAGGGGGCGATGGAGACCCAGTACTTC. Translated: CASSPGIQGAMETQYF. The V and J genes are TRBV7-9 and TRBJ2-5; 8 bases align to TRBD1. After removal of 9 bases from V and 5 bases from J, the junction contained 17 bases not matched to a gene. Looked up from germline, CDR1 is SEHNR and CDR2 is FQNEAQ (reference sequence). The CDR3 spans 16 residues.

This clone was observed a handful of times. The chain uses TRBV20-1 and TRBJ2-2; TRBD2 matches at 10 bases. CDR3 length: 14 residues. Germline assignment: CDR1 DFQATT and CDR2 SNEGSKA (reference sequence). The V and J ends lost 2 bases and 3 bases, in that order; junction bases with no gene match: 0. Here the CDR3 reads CSARLAGDTGELFF. CDR3 in DNA: TGCAGTGCTAGACTAGCGGGAGACACCGGGGAGCTGTTTTTT.

The chain has TRBV20-1 and TRBJ1-2, with D perhaps TRBD1 (5 bases). The V gene lost 3 bases and the J gene lost 2 bases, with 22 bases spanning the gap. Germline V gene lookup returns CDR1 DFQATT and CDR2 SNEGSKA (reference sequence). The CDR3 length is 17 residues. The CDR3 region is CSASNPPSGAVNYGYTF. In DNA form, the CDR3 reads TGCAGTGCTAGTAACCCTCCGAGCGGGGCAGTCAACTATGGCTACACCTTC.

Ten or more counts support this clone. The V and J genes are TRBV12-3 or TRBV12-4 and TRBJ2-3; 8 nucleotides align to TRBD2. V was clipped by 7 bases and J by 7 bases; unmatched bases: 10. The CDR3 runs to 14 residues. CDR3 protein: CASNNRVAGNTQYF. Written as DNA, the CDR3 is TGTGCCAGCAATAATAGGGTAGCGGGAAATACGCAGTATTTT.

The chain couples TRBV14 to TRBJ2-1, with D uncertain. V lost 4 bases and J lost 4, with 14 bases in between. The CDR3 totals 15 residues. Germline CDR1 reads SGHDN; CDR2 reads FVKESK. CDR3 amino acids: CASSLLGTSYNEQFF. In DNA form, the CDR3 reads TGTGCCAGCAGCCTCTTAGGTACATCTTACAATGAGCAGTTCTTC.

This clone came up many times. V gene TRBV12-3 or TRBV12-4 combines with J gene TRBJ1-1, with D possibly TRBD1 on 6 matching bases. The CDR3 sequence is 16 residues long. The V end was cut by 4 bases, the J end by 4 bases, with 19 bases between. The chain's CDR3 is CASSSSLQGGGTEAFF. The CDR3 coding sequence is TGTGCCAGCAGTTCCAGTCTACAGGGAGGGGGCACTGAAGCTTTCTTT.

In this sample, this clone turned up many times. The V call is TRBV6-1, the J call TRBJ1-5; 7 nucleotides line up with TRBD1. V trimming: 6 bases; J trimming: 3 bases; junction bases outside the gene matches: 14. CDR1 MNHNS and CDR2 SASEGT come from the germline V gene. The CDR3 consists of 17 residues. CDR3 coding DNA: TGTGCCAGCAGGAACAAGCAGGGGGGGATTAACAATCAGCCCCAGCATTTT. This codes for CASRNKQGGINNQPQHF.

This clone was counted ten times or more. This sequence joins TRBV4-1 and TRBJ2-3; D is possibly TRBD2 (6 bases). Germline CDR1 and CDR2: MGHRA and YSYEKL. V was clipped by 1 base and J by 5 bases, with 13 bases between them. The CDR3 totals 15 residues. CDR3 nucleotide sequence: TGCGCCAGCAGCCAAGTCCCGGGACTCTTAGATACGCAGTATTTT. Translated, it gives CASSQVPGLLDTQYF.

This clone has a count of ten or more. The rearrangement links TRBV2 to TRBJ1-1; D is undetermined. Germline CDR1 is SNHLY and CDR2 is FYNNEI. The CDR3 runs to 14 residues. With 9 bases removed from V and 1 base from J, the gap between germline ends came to 15 bases. The CDR3 here is CASPRFSRNTEAFF. The DNA for the CDR3 is TGTGCCAGTCCTCGTTTCTCCCGGAACACTGAAGCTTTCTTT.

This clone was observed at least ten times. This rearrangement joins TRBV11-2 to TRBJ1-2, with TRBD1 matching over 7 bases. V was pared by 3 bases and J by 4 bases, with 8 bases of the junction left unmatched. This CDR3 contains 15 residues. Germline-derived CDR1 and CDR2 are SGHAT and FQNNGV. The CDR3 loop reads CASSLSRDSSYGYTF. The CDR3 DNA reads TGTGCCAGCAGCTTGTCCCGGGACAGCAGCTATGGCTACACCTTC.

This clone was seen at least ten times. This chain connects TRBV5-7 to TRBJ2-6; 7 nucleotides line up with TRBD1. Being an ORF, TRBV5-7 has a function that is uncertain. This CDR3 is 16 amino acids long. V shed 5 bases, J shed 0 bases, and the junction held 5 bases outside the gene matches. CDR3 nucleotides: TGTGCCAGCAGACAGGGGTTTAGCTCTGGGGCCAACGTCCTGACTTTC. Encoded protein: CASRQGFSSGANVLTF.

There are many counts of this clone. The J gene is TRBJ1-1, the V gene TRBV2; D is undetermined. With 2 bases removed from V and 0 bases from J, the gap between germline ends came to 4 bases. This CDR3 region has 13 residues. Germline V gene data show CDR1 as SNHLY and CDR2 as FYNNEI. The CDR3, as DNA: TGTGCCAGCAGTGAACAGGTGAACACTGAAGCTTTCTTT. As protein: CASSEQVNTEAFF.

The chain is built from TRBV6-1 and TRBJ2-3; 9 bases agree with TRBD1. The length of the CDR3 is 14 residues. Germline lookup yields CDR1 MNHNS and CDR2 SASEGT. Germline trimming cut 7 bases from V and 3 bases from J; bases unmatched to any gene: 5. The CDR3 DNA reads TGTGCCAGCACCCAAGGGACAGGGACAGATACGCAGTATTTT. Translation gives CASTQGTGTDTQYF.

This clone was observed at least ten times. The V and J genes are TRBV3-1 and TRBJ1-6, with 7 bases matching TRBD1. This CDR3 region has 17 residues. Germline CDR1 is LGHDT and CDR2 is YNNKEL (reference sequence). Germline trimming cut 3 bases from V and 4 bases from J; bases unmatched to any gene: 9. CDR3 amino acids: CASSHDLTGTYNSPLHF. DNA of the CDR3: TGTGCCAGCAGCCACGATTTGACAGGGACGTATAATTCACCCCTCCACTTT.

This clone was counted many times. The chain carries TRBV7-9 and TRBJ1-1, with D unresolved. The CDR3 has 14 amino acids. Trimming pared 7 bases from V and 0 bases from J, leaving 12 bases between. The germline V gene encodes CDR1 SEHNR and CDR2 FQNEAQ (reference sequence). CDR3 coding DNA: TGTGCCAGCAACCACCGGGAAATGAACACTGAAGCTTTCTTT. It translates to CASNHREMNTEAFF.

In this sample, this clone turned up many times. The V gene is TRBV20-1, the J gene TRBJ2-5; unclear D gene. The germline gives CDR1 DFQATT, CDR2 SNEGSKA (reference sequence). This CDR3 contains 13 residues. Trimming left V 2 bases short and J 4 bases short, with 11 bases between. The DNA for the CDR3 is TGCAGTGCTAGACCCCCTCAAGTAGAGACCCAGTACTTC. Translated, it gives CSARPPQVETQYF.

This chain uses TRBV6-2 or TRBV6-3 with TRBJ2-2; TRBD1 matches at 8 bases. Germline values: CDR1 MNHEY, CDR2 SVGEGT. The junction had 6 bases not matched to a gene; V was cut back by 0 bases and J by 0 bases. This CDR3 contains 18 residues. This CDR3 reads CASSYSLGQGTNTGELFF. CDR3 bases: TGTGCCAGCAGTTACTCCCTAGGACAGGGAACGAACACCGGGGAGCTGTTTTTT.